The entry below gives a single TCR beta chain sequence along with its context. Sequencing libraries made from TCR beta cDNA carried unique molecular identifiers. TCRdb re-derived calls from the PCR reads in MiXCR, one entry per CDR3 protein. The sample holds approximately 440,000 distinct CDR3 sequences, roughly 45% seen once. This record comes from a study of post-analysis software for immune sequencing data. Sequenced input: blood. The clonotype comes from a girl aged 10-17 years with multiple sclerosis.

The chain's CDR3 is CASSPWGDRGYGYTF. The CDR3 bases are TGCGCCAGCAGCCCTTGGGGGGACAGGGGCTATGGCTACACCTTC. The rearrangement uses TRBV5-1 and TRBJ1-2, with 10 bases fitting TRBD1. Germline-derived CDR1 and CDR2 are SGHRS and YFSETQ. V was clipped by 4 bases and J by 4 bases; unmatched bases: 7. The CDR3 has 15 residues.